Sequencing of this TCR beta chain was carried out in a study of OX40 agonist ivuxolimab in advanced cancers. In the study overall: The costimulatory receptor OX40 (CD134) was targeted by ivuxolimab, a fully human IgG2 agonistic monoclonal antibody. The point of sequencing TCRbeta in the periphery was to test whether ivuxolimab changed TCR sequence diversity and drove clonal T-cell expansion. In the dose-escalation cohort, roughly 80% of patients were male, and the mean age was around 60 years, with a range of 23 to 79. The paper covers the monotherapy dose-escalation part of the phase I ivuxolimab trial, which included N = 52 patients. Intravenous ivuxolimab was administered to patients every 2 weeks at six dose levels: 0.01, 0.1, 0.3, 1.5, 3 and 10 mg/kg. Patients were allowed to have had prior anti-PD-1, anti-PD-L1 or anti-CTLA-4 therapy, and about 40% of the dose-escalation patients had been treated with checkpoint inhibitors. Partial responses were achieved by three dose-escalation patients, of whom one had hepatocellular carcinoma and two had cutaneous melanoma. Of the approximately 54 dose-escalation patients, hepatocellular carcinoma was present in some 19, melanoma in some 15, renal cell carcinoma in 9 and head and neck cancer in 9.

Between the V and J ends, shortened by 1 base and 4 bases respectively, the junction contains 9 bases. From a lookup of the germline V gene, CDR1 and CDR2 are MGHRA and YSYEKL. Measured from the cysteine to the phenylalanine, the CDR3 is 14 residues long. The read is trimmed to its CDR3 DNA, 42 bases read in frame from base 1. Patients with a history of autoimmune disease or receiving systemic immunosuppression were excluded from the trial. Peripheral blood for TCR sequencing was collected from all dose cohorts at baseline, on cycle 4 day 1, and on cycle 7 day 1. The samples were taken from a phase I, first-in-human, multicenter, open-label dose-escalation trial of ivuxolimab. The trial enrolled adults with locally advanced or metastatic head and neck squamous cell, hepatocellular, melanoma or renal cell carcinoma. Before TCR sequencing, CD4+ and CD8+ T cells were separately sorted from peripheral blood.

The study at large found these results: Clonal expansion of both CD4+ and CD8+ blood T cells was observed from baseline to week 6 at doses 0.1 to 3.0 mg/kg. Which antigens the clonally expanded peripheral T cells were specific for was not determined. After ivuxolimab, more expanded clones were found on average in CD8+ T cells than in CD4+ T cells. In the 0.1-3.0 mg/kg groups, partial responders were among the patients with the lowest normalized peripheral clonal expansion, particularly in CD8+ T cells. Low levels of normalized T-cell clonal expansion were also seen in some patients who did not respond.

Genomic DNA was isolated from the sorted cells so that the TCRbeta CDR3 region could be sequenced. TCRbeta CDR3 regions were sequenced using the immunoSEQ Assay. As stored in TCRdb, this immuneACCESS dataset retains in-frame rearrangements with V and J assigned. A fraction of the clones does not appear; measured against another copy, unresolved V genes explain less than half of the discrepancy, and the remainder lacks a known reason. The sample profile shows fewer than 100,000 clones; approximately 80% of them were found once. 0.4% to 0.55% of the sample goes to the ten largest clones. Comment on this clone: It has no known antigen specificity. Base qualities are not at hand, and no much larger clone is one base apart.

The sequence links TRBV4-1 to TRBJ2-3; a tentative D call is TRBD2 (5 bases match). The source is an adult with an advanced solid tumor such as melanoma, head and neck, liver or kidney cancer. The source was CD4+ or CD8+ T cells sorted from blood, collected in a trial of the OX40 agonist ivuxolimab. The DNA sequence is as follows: TGCGCCAGCAGCCAAGGAGGGTACGCAGATACGCAGTATTTT. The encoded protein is CASSQGGYADTQYF.